The 7 T cell receptor beta chains reported below all come from one sample, sequenced in a study of T cell responses to AZD1222 COVID-19 vaccine. The assay was immunoSEQ multiplex PCR, and TCRdb's table has in-frame clones only and misses some. The data hold 72,000 or so clones, with 85% observed a single time. Source: peripheral blood, taken on day 0 of AZD1222 vaccination. These TCRs come from an adult in good health.

The chain couples TRBV27 to TRBJ2-5, with 10 bases matching TRBD1. The V gene's germline CDR1 is MNHEY and CDR2 SMNVEV (reference sequence). CDR3 length: 14 amino acids. V shed 5 bases and J 5 bases; nucleotides not matched to a gene: 5. CDR3 protein: CASSTGTGVETQYF. CDR3 nucleotide sequence: TGTGCCAGCAGTACTGGGACAGGGGTGGAGACCCAGTACTTC.

This clone has just one count. The V and J genes are TRBV3-1 (or the pseudogene TRBV3-2) and TRBJ2-2, with TRBD1 matching 7 bases. V lost 1 base and J lost 1; bases outside the gene matches: 12. This CDR3 contains 19 residues. CDR1 LGHDT and CDR2 YNNKEL come from the germline V gene (reference sequence). The CDR3 here is CASSQVPQGGSMNTGELFF. In DNA form, the CDR3 reads TGTGCCAGCAGCCAAGTCCCCCAAGGGGGCTCAATGAACACCGGGGAGCTGTTTTTT.

The chain carries TRBV19 and TRBJ1-1, with no clear D. The CDR3 is 13 residues long. The V end lost 4 bases, the J end lost 0 bases, and 6 bases lay between the germline ends. Germline-derived CDR1 and CDR2 are LNHDA and SQIVND (reference sequence). CDR3 protein: CASSTTVNTEAFF. The CDR3 DNA follows: TGTGCCAGTAGTACGACGGTGAACACTGAAGCTTTCTTT.

A word on this clone: A read error may produce the germline difference seen at one junction end. The rearrangement joins TRBV10-2 to TRBJ2-2, with D tentatively TRBD2 (6 bases). Germline CDR1 WSHSY, CDR2 SAAADI. The CDR3 is made up of 15 amino acids. CDR3 DNA sequence: TGCGCCACCAGTAGCGGACATTCGAACACCGGGGAGCTGTTTTTT. It yields the protein CATSSGHSNTGELFF.

The V and J genes are TRBV29-1 and TRBJ2-3; 9 bases fit TRBD1. The CDR3 is 15 amino acids. Germline values: CDR1 SQVTM, CDR2 ANQGSEA. Trimming removed 5 bases from V and 1 base from J; junction bases left unmatched: 7. CDR3 region: CSVYRGQGRTDTQYF. As DNA, the CDR3 is TGCAGCGTTTATAGGGGACAGGGCCGCACAGATACGCAGTATTTT.

The chain couples TRBV5-3 to TRBJ1-2; maybe TRBD1 (6 bases). TRBV5-3 qualifies as an ORF whose function is uncertain. The V end was cut by 4 bases, the J end by 7 bases, with 32 bases between. The CDR3 is 19 residues long. The DNA of the CDR3 is TGTGCCAGAAGCCAATCGGACAGCCAGAACCCTCCTCCCCAGAGTGGCTACACCTTC. Its protein is CARSQSDSQNPPPQSGYTF.

J is TRBJ1-3 and V is TRBV2; D is undetermined. CDR3 size: 15 residues. Germline-derived CDR1 and CDR2 are SNHLY and FYNNEI. Trimming shortened V by 6 bases and J by 0 bases, and 12 bases separated the two germline ends. The CDR3 nucleotides are TGTGCCAGCAGCATCTACAGTCTCTCTGGAAACACCATATATTTT. This gives the protein CASSIYSLSGNTIYF.